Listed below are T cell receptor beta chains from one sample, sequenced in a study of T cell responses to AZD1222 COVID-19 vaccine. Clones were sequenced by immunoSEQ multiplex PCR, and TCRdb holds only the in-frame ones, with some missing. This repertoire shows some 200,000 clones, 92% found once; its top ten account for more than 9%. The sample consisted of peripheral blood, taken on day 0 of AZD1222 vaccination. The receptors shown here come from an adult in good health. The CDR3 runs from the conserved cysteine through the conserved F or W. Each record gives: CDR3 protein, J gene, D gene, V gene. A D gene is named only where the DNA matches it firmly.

CASSLIEGEYGYTF TRBJ1-2 - TRBV7-9
CASSSTRVSEAFF TRBJ1-1 - TRBV6-5
CANPGQGDTEAFF TRBJ1-1 TRBD1 TRBV2
CASATNPTMSGYTF TRBJ1-2 - TRBV28
CASSILGGDEQFF TRBJ2-1 - TRBV19
CASTMTGDNTGELFF TRBJ2-2 TRBD1 TRBV6-5
CASSGGLPAPKNIQYF TRBJ2-4 - TRBV10-2
CAISEWGQGTDTQYF TRBJ2-3 - TRBV10-3
CAWSAGWTGELFF TRBJ2-2 - TRBV30
CASSYNTGGDEKLFF TRBJ1-4 TRBD1 TRBV5-1
CASSMAGGLYGYTF TRBJ1-2 TRBD1 TRBV19
CASSLRWRQGRQETQYF TRBJ2-5 TRBD1 TRBV7-8
CASSFTGGGGTEAFF TRBJ1-1 TRBD1 TRBV5-5
CASSSRGTYNEQFF TRBJ2-1 TRBD1 TRBV6-5
CASSIGRGDYNEQFF TRBJ2-1 TRBD2 TRBV19
CASSLAGSNEKLFF TRBJ1-4 - TRBV7-9
CASSSRKGWTGATDTQYF TRBJ2-3 TRBD1 TRBV7-2
CASSAGTGGSNTF TRBJ1-2 TRBD1 TRBV12-3/TRBV12-4
CASSSTDRVVDTEAFF TRBJ1-1 TRBD1 TRBV28
CASSQGRDRRLGVEKLFF TRBJ1-4 - TRBV4-2
CASSRTGNPGYTF TRBJ1-2 TRBD1 TRBV6-5
CASSFRDSAYEQYF TRBJ2-7 TRBD1 TRBV19
CASSLASEDGIQYF TRBJ2-4 - TRBV5-1
CAISDGRSSYEQYF TRBJ2-7 - TRBV10-3
CASSLTGYTF TRBJ1-2 - TRBV5-8
CASSDGLAGDTQYF TRBJ2-3 TRBD2 TRBV2
CASSPIPTGASTEAFF TRBJ1-1 TRBD1 TRBV13
CASSYPAGGAENPAFF TRBJ1-1 - TRBV7-9
CASGEAFF TRBJ1-1 - TRBV7-9
CASSAAGGTYNEQFF TRBJ2-1 TRBD2 TRBV9
CASSLAAGGNTQYF TRBJ2-3 TRBD1 TRBV28